A selection of T cell receptor beta chains follows, all from one sample in a study of blood T cell repertoires in COVID-19. Sequenced by immunoSEQ multiplex PCR; TCRdb stores in-frame clones only, minus some. The sample lists 250,000 or so clones; 84% were seen once. Sequencing was performed on peripheral blood. These receptors came from a middle-aged woman who had recovered from COVID-19. Both conserved end residues are part of each CDR3. D genes are given only for firm matches. A row's size may be missing; if present it is once, few, many or a size class.

clone_size: -; cdr3_length: 14; v_call: TRBV28; d_call: -; j_call: TRBJ1-5; cdr3_nt: TGTGCCAGCAAAGGTTACAGGAGCAATCAGCCCCAGCATTTT; cdr3_aa: CASKGYRSNQPQHF
clone_size: -; cdr3_length: 13; v_call: TRBV19; d_call: -; j_call: TRBJ1-5; cdr3_nt: TGTGCCAGTAGTATAGGGGGGGGTCAGCCCCAGCATTTT; cdr3_aa: CASSIGGGQPQHF
clone_size: -; cdr3_length: 14; v_call: TRBV6-5; d_call: -; j_call: TRBJ1-6; cdr3_nt: TGTGCCAGCAGTACACTAAGTTATAATTCACCCCTCCACTTT; cdr3_aa: CASSTLSYNSPLHF
clone_size: -; cdr3_length: 13; v_call: TRBV10-3; d_call: -; j_call: TRBJ1-2; cdr3_nt: TGTGCCATCAGTGAACAAGGGAGGGCTGGCTACACCTTC; cdr3_aa: CAISEQGRAGYTF
clone_size: -; cdr3_length: 15; v_call: TRBV29-1; d_call: -; j_call: TRBJ2-2; cdr3_nt: TGCAGCGCCGGCGGAAGCCCTCAGAACACCGGGGAGCTGTTTTTT; cdr3_aa: CSAGGSPQNTGELFF
clone_size: -; cdr3_length: 14; v_call: TRBV1; d_call: -; j_call: TRBJ2-7; cdr3_nt: TGCACCAGCAGCCAAGGGACAGCTGGTTACGAGCAGTACTTC; cdr3_aa: CTSSQGTAGYEQYF
clone_size: -; cdr3_length: 18; v_call: TRBV6-1; d_call: -; j_call: TRBJ2-6; cdr3_nt: TGTGCCAGCAGTGGGTGGGGGGTCCTAGTCACTGGGGCCAACGTCCTGACTTTC; cdr3_aa: CASSGWGVLVTGANVLTF
clone_size: -; cdr3_length: 15; v_call: TRBV28; d_call: -; j_call: TRBJ1-5; cdr3_nt: TGTGCCAGCAGTGCATCCAGCGTCGGCAATCAGCCCCAGCATTTT; cdr3_aa: CASSASSVGNQPQHF
clone_size: -; cdr3_length: 15; v_call: TRBV7-8; d_call: -; j_call: TRBJ1-1; cdr3_nt: TGTGCCAGCAGCTCAACACTGGCAGGGAGGGCTGAAGCTTTCTTT; cdr3_aa: CASSSTLAGRAEAFF
clone_size: -; cdr3_length: 20; v_call: TRBV5-5; d_call: -; j_call: TRBJ2-2; cdr3_nt: TGTGCCAGCAGCTGGGTGCCTCTGACAGGTTTGCAAGCGAACACCGGGGAGCTGTTTTTT; cdr3_aa: CASSWVPLTGLQANTGELFF
clone_size: -; cdr3_length: 11; v_call: TRBV5-4; d_call: -; j_call: TRBJ2-2; cdr3_nt: TGTGCCAGCCTAGGTCCTGGGGAGCTGTTTTTT; cdr3_aa: CASLGPGELFF
clone_size: -; cdr3_length: 12; v_call: TRBV27; d_call: -; j_call: TRBJ2-7; cdr3_nt: TGTGCCAGCAGTTCCGGGAACTACGAGCAGTACTTC; cdr3_aa: CASSSGNYEQYF
clone_size: few; cdr3_length: 13; v_call: TRBV11-2; d_call: -; j_call: TRBJ1-1; cdr3_nt: TGTGCCAGCAGCTTAGAATGGAGCGCTGAAGCTTTCTTT; cdr3_aa: CASSLEWSAEAFF
clone_size: -; cdr3_length: 13; v_call: TRBV11-3; d_call: TRBD1; j_call: TRBJ1-2; cdr3_nt: TGTGCCAGCAGCTTAGAGGCAGGGGGTCCGATCTCCTTC; cdr3_aa: CASSLEAGGPISF
clone_size: -; cdr3_length: 18; v_call: TRBV19; d_call: TRBD1; j_call: TRBJ1-5; cdr3_nt: TGTGCCAGTAGTATATTTAGGGGACTGACAGGGGGGGAGCAGCCCCAGCATTTT; cdr3_aa: CASSIFRGLTGGEQPQHF
clone_size: -; cdr3_length: 14; v_call: TRBV9; d_call: TRBD1; j_call: TRBJ2-7; cdr3_nt: TGTGCCAGCAGCGCGACAGGGGCTACCTACGAGCAGTACTTC; cdr3_aa: CASSATGATYEQYF
clone_size: once; cdr3_length: 13; v_call: TRBV19; d_call: -; j_call: TRBJ2-2; cdr3_nt: TGTGCCAGCGAGGGAGTGAGTGCCGGGGAGCTGTTTTTT; cdr3_aa: CASEGVSAGELFF
clone_size: -; cdr3_length: 15; v_call: TRBV2; d_call: TRBD1; j_call: TRBJ1-1; cdr3_nt: TGTGCCAGCAGTTATCGACAGGGAAGGGACACTGAAGCTTTCTTT; cdr3_aa: CASSYRQGRDTEAFF
clone_size: -; cdr3_length: 15; v_call: TRBV2; d_call: -; j_call: TRBJ2-1; cdr3_nt: TGTGCCAGCCTCGAGCCTCCGAGCTCCTACAATGAGCAGTTCTTC; cdr3_aa: CASLEPPSSYNEQFF
clone_size: -; cdr3_length: 15; v_call: TRBV4-1; d_call: -; j_call: TRBJ1-6; cdr3_nt: TGCGCCAGCAGCCAAGTTACAGGGAGTAGGTCACCCCTCCACTTT; cdr3_aa: CASSQVTGSRSPLHF
clone_size: -; cdr3_length: 12; v_call: TRBV2; d_call: -; j_call: TRBJ1-2; cdr3_nt: TGTGCCAGCAGTGAGACAGACTATGGCTACACCTTC; cdr3_aa: CASSETDYGYTF
clone_size: -; cdr3_length: 15; v_call: TRBV6-6; d_call: -; j_call: TRBJ2-5; cdr3_nt: TGTGCCAGCAGCCCCGAGATAGGGGTCGGGGAGACCCAGTACTTC; cdr3_aa: CASSPEIGVGETQYF
clone_size: -; cdr3_length: 15; v_call: TRBV2; d_call: TRBD2; j_call: TRBJ2-5; cdr3_nt: TGTGCCAGCAGTGGGACTAGCGGGAGCCAAGAGACCCAGTACTTC; cdr3_aa: CASSGTSGSQETQYF
clone_size: -; cdr3_length: 13; v_call: TRBV5-6; d_call: TRBD2; j_call: TRBJ2-3; cdr3_nt: TGTGCCAGCAGCGAATGGACTAGCCGTACGCAGTATTTT; cdr3_aa: CASSEWTSRTQYF
clone_size: once; cdr3_length: 15; v_call: TRBV5-1; d_call: -; j_call: TRBJ1-1; cdr3_nt: TGCGCCAGCAGCTTGGTACAAGGACGGGGCACTGAAGCTTTCTTT; cdr3_aa: CASSLVQGRGTEAFF
clone_size: once; cdr3_length: 13; v_call: TRBV2; d_call: -; j_call: TRBJ1-6; cdr3_nt: TGTGCCAGCAGCCAGGGTAGGGATTCACCCCTCCACTTT; cdr3_aa: CASSQGRDSPLHF
clone_size: -; cdr3_length: 17; v_call: TRBV4-1; d_call: TRBD2; j_call: TRBJ2-1; cdr3_nt: TGCGCCAGCAGCCCCGCCCCTAGCGGGCATAGATACAATGAGCAGTTCTTC; cdr3_aa: CASSPAPSGHRYNEQFF
clone_size: many; cdr3_length: 14; v_call: TRBV19; d_call: TRBD1; j_call: TRBJ1-1; cdr3_nt: TGTGCCAGTAGTGTGGACAGGGCATATGGTGAAGCTTTCTTT; cdr3_aa: CASSVDRAYGEAFF
clone_size: -; cdr3_length: 12; v_call: TRBV3-1/TRBV3-2; d_call: -; j_call: TRBJ1-1; cdr3_nt: TGTGCCAGCAGCCAATCGGCCAGGGTGGCTTTCTTT; cdr3_aa: CASSQSARVAFF
clone_size: -; cdr3_length: 16; v_call: TRBV11-3; d_call: TRBD1; j_call: TRBJ2-2; cdr3_nt: TGTGCCAGCAGCCCTTGGACAGGGGGGAAGGTCGGGGAGCTGTTTTTT; cdr3_aa: CASSPWTGGKVGELFF
clone_size: -; cdr3_length: 15; v_call: TRBV27; d_call: -; j_call: TRBJ1-1; cdr3_nt: TGTGCCAGCAGTTTACGGGGGTTGGAGAACACTGAAGCTTTCTTT; cdr3_aa: CASSLRGLENTEAFF
clone_size: -; cdr3_length: 15; v_call: TRBV19; d_call: -; j_call: TRBJ1-4; cdr3_nt: TGTGCCAGTAAGGGCCAACAGGCTCCTAATGAAAAACTGTTTTTT; cdr3_aa: CASKGQQAPNEKLFF
clone_size: -; cdr3_length: 15; v_call: TRBV4-2; d_call: -; j_call: TRBJ1-2; cdr3_nt: TGTGCCAGCAGCCAAGCTGGAGGAGGAGCTACTGGCTACACCTTC; cdr3_aa: CASSQAGGGATGYTF
clone_size: -; cdr3_length: 14; v_call: TRBV2; d_call: -; j_call: TRBJ1-5; cdr3_nt: TGTGCCAGCAGTGTGGAAAGGGGAAATCAGCCCCAGCATTTT; cdr3_aa: CASSVERGNQPQHF